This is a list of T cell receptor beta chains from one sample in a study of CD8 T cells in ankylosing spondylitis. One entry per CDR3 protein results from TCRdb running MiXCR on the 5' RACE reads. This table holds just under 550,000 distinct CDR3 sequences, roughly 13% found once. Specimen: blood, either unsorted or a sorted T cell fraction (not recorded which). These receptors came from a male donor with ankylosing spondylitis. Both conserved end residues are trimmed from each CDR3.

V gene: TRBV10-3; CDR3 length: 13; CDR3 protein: AISEPGTAYNEQF
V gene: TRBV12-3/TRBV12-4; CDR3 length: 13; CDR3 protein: ASSSVRTSYNEQF
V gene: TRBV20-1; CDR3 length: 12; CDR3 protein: SAPGLRNQETQY
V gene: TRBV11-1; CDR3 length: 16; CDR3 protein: ASSRTSGRGHLGLEQY
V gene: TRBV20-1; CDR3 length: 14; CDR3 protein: SADGTSGTSTDTQY
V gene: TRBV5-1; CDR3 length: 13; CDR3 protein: ASSLALAGTDTQY
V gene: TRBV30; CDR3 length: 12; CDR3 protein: AWRRGANNSPLH
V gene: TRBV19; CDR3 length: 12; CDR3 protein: ASIQGGANYGYT
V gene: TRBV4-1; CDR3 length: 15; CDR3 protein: ASSLGSSGPITDTQY
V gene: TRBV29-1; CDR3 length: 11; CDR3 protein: SVGGTGHETQY
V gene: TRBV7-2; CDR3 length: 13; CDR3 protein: ASSFGTSGTDTQY
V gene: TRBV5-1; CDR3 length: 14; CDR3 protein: ASSRGGPEGTDTQY
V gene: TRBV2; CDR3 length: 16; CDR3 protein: ASSVRTSSRFSNQPQH
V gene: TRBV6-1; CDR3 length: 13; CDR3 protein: ASSELTGGESPLH
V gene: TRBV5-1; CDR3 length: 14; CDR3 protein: ASSPLPAGGGNEQF
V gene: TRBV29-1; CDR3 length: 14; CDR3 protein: SVVFFSGRSRETQY
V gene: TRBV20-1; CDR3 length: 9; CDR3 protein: SAEYADEQY
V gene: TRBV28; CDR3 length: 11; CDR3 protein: ASTFRPSYGYT
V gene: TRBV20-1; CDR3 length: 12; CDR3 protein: SVPASGSFYEQY
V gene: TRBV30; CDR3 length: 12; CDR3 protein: AWSPQGARETQY
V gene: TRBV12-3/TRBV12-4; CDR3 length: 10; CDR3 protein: ASTIQGYEQY
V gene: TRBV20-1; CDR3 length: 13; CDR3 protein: SARLGELSGNTTY
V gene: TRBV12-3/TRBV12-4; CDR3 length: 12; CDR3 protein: ASSFEGPNEKLF
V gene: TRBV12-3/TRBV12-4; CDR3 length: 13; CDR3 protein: ASSFQVGAYTEAF
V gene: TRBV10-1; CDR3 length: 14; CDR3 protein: ASSPSGTPNTGELF
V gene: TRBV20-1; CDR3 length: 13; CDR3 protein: SASRTSGILDEQF
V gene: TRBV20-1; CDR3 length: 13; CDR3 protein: SARTSSGRAIEQF
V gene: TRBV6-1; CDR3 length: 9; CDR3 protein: ASAGYQPQH
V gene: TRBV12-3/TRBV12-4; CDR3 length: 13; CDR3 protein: ASSWAEGIVSPLH